This TCR beta chain was retrieved from a study of spatial heterogeneity in lung cancer. At the level of the study: Beta-chain sequences consistently outnumbered alpha-chain sequences in detection. Study-level results: Among blood samples, ubiquitous expanded tumor TCRs appeared more at resection than at follow-up.

The time point here: sample taken at primary tumor resection. Tumor, nontumor lung or frozen PBMC supplied whole RNA that was sequenced unsorted. The donors comprised roughly 71 untreated early-stage non-small cell lung cancer patients. The library protocol tagged each TCR cDNA with a unique molecular identifier. TCRdb recomputed calls from the 5' RACE reads with MiXCR, one row per CDR3 protein. The data contain tens of thousands of distinct CDR3 sequences, roughly 8.7% of them singletons. The CDR3 loop spans 16 amino acids. V was pared by 0 bases and J by 4 bases, with 7 bases of the junction left unmatched. CDR1 SGDLS and CDR2 YYNGEE come from the germline V gene. This clonotype was seen many times. Its antigen is unidentified.

This sequence originates from a male donor with early-stage non-small cell lung cancer. The chain combines TRBV9 with TRBJ2-7; 10 bases are shared with TRBD2. Sequences were derived from PBMCs, sampled at surgery. This CDR3 reads CASSVGSGGALYEQYF. The CDR3 DNA follows: TGTGCCAGCAGCGTAGGGAGCGGGGGGGCCCTATACGAGCAGTACTTC.